The clone carrying this T cell receptor (beta chain) was observed once. Its antigen is unknown. The data originate from a study of OX40 agonist ivuxolimab in advanced cancers. Study as a whole: The patients got ivuxolimab, which is an agonistic anti-OX40 (CD134) antibody. Cohort: more than 75% men, mean age about 60, aged roughly 23 to 90.

Clones were read by immunoSEQ multiplex PCR, and TCRdb kept only the in-frame ones, dropping some. The sample includes roughly 100,000 clones, 85% to 95% of them seen just once. Findings of the study overall: The study observed clonal expansion of CD4+ and CD8+ blood T cells by week 6 at 0.1 to 3.0 mg/kg.

V shed 1 base and J shed 0 bases, with 7 bases lying between them. Per germline, CDR1 SGHTA and CDR2 FQGNSA. This CDR3 is 15 amino acids long. The chain carries TRBV7-2 and TRBJ1-5; the D is unclear. Sample: CD4+ or CD8+ T cells sorted from blood, taken in a trial of the OX40 agonist ivuxolimab. This sequence was found in an adult with an advanced solid tumor such as melanoma, head and neck, liver or kidney cancer. CDR3 DNA: TGTGCCAGCAGCTTAGGGGGATATAGCAATCAGCCCCAGCATTTT. It is translated as CASSLGGYSNQPQHF.